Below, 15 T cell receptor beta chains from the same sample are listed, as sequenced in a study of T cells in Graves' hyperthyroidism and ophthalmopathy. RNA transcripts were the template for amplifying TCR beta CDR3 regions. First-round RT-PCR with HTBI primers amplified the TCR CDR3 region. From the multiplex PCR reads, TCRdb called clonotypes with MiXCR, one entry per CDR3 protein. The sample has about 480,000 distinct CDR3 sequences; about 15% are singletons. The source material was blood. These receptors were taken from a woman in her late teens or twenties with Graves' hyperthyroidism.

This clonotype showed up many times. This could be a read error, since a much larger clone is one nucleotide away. Written as DNA, the CDR3 is TGTGCCAGCAGAGATCGACTAACTCGATCGGAGACCCAGTACTTC. This codes for CASRDRLTRSETQYF. The chain has TRBV2 and TRBJ2-5, with D maybe TRBD2 (5 bases). Trimming took 6 bases from V and 5 from J, leaving 19 bases between them. Germline assignment: CDR1 SNHLY and CDR2 FYNNEI. The CDR3 runs 15 residues.

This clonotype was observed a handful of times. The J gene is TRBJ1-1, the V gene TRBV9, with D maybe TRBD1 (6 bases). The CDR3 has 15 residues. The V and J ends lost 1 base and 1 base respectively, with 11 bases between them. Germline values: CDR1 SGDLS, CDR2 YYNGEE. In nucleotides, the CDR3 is TGTGCCAGCAGCGTACAGGGACACCCGAACACTGAAGCTTTCTTT. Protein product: CASSVQGHPNTEAFF.

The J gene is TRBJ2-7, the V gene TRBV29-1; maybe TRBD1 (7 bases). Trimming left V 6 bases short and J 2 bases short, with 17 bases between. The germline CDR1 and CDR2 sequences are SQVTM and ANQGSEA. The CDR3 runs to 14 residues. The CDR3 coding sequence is TGCAGCGTCTCGAGGGGGGACAGTGCCTACGAGCAGTACTTC. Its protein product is CSVSRGDSAYEQYF.

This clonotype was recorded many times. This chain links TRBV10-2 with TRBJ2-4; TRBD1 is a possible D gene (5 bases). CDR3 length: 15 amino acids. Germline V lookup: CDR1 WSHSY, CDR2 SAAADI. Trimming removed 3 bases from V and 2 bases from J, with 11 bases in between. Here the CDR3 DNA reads TGCGCCAGCAGTGATCACAGGCCTACCAAAAACATTCAGTACTTC. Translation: CASSDHRPTKNIQYF.

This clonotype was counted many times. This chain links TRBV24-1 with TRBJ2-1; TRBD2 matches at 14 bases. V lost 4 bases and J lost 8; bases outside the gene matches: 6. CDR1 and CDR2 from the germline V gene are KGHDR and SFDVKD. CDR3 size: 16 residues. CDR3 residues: CATSEKTSGRADEQFF. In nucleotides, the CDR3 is TGTGCCACCAGTGAAAAGACTAGCGGGAGGGCCGATGAGCAGTTCTTC.

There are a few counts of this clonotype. The CDR3 loop is CASSLNWGELFF. In nucleotides, the CDR3 is TGTGCCAGCAGTTTGAATTGGGGGGAGCTGTTTTTT. The chain carries TRBV12-3 or TRBV12-4 and TRBJ2-2; no reliable D call. This CDR3 comprises 12 residues. The ends were cut back, 3 bases at V and 8 bases at J, with 7 bases in the middle.

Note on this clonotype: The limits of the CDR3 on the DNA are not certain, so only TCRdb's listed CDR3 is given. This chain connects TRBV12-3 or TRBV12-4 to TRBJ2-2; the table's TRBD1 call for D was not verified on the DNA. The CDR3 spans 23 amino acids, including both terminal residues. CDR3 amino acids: CASSLGPDKYTQYFGPGTGELFF.

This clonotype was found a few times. CDR3 DNA sequence: TGTGCCAGCAGCCAGATCTACAATGAGCAGTTCTTC. It translates to CASSQIYNEQFF. The chain combines TRBV14 with TRBJ2-1; D is undetermined. Per the germline V gene, CDR1 is SGHDN and CDR2 is FVKESK. The CDR3 has 12 residues. The ends were cut back, 3 bases at V and 3 bases at J, with 3 bases in the middle.

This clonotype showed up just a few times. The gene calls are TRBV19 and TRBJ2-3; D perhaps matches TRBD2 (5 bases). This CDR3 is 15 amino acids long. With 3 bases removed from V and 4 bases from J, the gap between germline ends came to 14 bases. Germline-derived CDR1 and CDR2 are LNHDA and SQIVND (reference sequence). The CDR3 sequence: CASSMPRASSDTQYF. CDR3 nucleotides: TGTGCCAGTAGTATGCCCCGGGCTAGCTCAGATACGCAGTATTTT. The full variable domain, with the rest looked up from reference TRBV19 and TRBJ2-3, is DGGITQSPKYLFRKEGQNVTLSCEQNLNHDAMYWYRQDPGQGLRLIYYSQIVNDFQKGDIAEGYSVSREKKESFPLTVTSAQKNPTAFYLCASSMPRASSDTQYFGPGTRLTVL.

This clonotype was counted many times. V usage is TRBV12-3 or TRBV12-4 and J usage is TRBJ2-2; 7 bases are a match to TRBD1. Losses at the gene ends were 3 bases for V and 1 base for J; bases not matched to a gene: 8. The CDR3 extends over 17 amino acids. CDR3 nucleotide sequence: TGTGCCAGCAGTTTGGCAGGGGGTCTGATGAACACCGGGGAGCTGTTTTTT. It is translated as CASSLAGGLMNTGELFF.

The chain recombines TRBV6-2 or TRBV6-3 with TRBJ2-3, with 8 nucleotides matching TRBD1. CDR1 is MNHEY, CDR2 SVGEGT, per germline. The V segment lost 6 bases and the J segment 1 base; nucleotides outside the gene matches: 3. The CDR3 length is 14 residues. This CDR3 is CASSDRGGTDTQYF. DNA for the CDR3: TGTGCCAGCAGCGACAGGGGCGGCACAGATACGCAGTATTTT.

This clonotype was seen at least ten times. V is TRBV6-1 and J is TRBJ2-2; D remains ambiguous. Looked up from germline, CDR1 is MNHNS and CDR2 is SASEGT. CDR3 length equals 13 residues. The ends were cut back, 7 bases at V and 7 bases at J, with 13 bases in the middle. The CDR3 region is CASTKEVLGELFF. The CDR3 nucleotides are TGTGCCAGCACTAAAGAGGTCCTCGGGGAGCTGTTTTTT.

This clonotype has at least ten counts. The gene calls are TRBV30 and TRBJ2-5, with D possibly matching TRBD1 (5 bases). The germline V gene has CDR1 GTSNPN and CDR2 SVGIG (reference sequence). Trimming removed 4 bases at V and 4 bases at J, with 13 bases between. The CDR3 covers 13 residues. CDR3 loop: CAWTQGWGETQYF. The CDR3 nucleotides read TGTGCCTGGACTCAGGGATGGGGAGAGACCCAGTACTTC.

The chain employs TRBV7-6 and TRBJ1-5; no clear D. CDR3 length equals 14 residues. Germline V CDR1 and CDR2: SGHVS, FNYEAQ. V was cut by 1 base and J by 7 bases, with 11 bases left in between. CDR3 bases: TGTGCCAGCAGCTTAGAACGAGGTGGGCAGCCCCAGCATTTT. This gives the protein CASSLERGGQPQHF. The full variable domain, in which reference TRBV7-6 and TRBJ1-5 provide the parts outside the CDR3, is GAGVSQSPRYKVTKRGQDVALRCDPISGHVSLYWYRQALGQGPEFLTYFNYEAQQDKSGLPNDRFSAERPEGSISTLTIQRTEQRDSAMYRCASSLERGGQPQHFGDGTRLSIL.

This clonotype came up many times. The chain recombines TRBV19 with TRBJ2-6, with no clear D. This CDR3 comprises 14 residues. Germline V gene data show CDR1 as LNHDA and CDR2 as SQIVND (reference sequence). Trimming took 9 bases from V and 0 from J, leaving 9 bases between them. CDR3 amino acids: CASAESSGANVLTF. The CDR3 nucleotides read TGTGCCAGCGCTGAGAGCTCTGGGGCCAACGTCCTGACTTTC.